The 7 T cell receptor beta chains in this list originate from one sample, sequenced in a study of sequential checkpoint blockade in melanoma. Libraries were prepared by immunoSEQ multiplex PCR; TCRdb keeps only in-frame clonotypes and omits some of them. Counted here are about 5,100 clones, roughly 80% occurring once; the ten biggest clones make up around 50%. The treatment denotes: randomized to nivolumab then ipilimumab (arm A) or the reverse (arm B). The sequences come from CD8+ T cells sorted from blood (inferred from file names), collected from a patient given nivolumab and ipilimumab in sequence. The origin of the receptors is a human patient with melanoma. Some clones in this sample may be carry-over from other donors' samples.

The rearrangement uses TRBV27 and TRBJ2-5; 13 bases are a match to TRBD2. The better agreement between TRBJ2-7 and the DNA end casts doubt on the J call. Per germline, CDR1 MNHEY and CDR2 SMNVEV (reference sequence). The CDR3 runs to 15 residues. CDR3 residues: CASSSGTSGVGEQYF. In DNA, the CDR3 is TGTGCCAGCAGCTCCGGGACTAGCGGGGTAGGCGAGCAGTACTTC.

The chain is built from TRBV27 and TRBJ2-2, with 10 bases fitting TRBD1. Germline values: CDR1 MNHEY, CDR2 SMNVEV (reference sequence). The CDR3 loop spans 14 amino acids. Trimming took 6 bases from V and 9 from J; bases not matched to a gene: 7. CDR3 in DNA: TGTGCCAGCAGCTGGGACAGGGGATTGAGGGAGCTGTTTTTT. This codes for CASSWDRGLRELFF.

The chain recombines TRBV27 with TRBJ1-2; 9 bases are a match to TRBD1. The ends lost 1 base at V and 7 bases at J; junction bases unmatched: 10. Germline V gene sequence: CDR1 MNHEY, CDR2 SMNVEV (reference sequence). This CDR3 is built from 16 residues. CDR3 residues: CASSLYADRGWSGYTF. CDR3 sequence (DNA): TGTGCCAGCAGTTTATACGCGGACAGGGGCTGGTCTGGCTACACCTTC.

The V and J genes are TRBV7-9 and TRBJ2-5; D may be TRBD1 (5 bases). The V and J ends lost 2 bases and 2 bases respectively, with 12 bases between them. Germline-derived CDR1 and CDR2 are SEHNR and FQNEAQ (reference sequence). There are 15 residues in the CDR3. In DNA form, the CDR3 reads TGTGCCAGCAGCTTACCTCTCAGGGTACAAGAGACCCAGTACTTC. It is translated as CASSLPLRVQETQYF. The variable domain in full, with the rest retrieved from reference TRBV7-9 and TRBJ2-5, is DTGVSQNPRHKITKRGQNVTFRCDPISEHNRLYWYRQTLGQGPEFLTYFQNEAQLEKSRLLSDRFSAERPKGSFSTLEIQRTEQGDSAMYLCASSLPLRVQETQYFGPGTRLLVL.

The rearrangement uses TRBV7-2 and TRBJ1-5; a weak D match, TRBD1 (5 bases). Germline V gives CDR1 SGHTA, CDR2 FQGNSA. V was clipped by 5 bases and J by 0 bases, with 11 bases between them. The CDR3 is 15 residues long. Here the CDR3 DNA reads TGTGCCAGCAGCCTTACAGGTCCTAGCAATCAGCCCCAGCATTTT. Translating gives CASSLTGPSNQPQHF.

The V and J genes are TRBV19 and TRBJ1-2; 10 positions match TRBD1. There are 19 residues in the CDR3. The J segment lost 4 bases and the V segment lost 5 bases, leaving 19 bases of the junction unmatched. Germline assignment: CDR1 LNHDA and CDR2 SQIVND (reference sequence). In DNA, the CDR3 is TGTGCCAGTAGTGCCCCCAACCTAAGGACAGGGGGGAAGGTCTATGGCTACACCTTC. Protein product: CASSAPNLRTGGKVYGYTF.

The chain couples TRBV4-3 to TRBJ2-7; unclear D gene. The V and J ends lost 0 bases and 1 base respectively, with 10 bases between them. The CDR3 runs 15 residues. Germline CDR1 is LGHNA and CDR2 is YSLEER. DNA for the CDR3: TGCGCCAGCAGCCAAGAGCGGCAGATATCCTACGAGCAGTACTTC. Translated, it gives CASSQERQISYEQYF.